The T cell receptor beta chain under discussion was sequenced for a study of shared clonotypes between healthy human individuals (dated by TCRdb to about 2020). Background for the entire study: The cohort included three men and a couple of women between 18 and 49 years of age. For each donor, three plates each were used for CD4 naive and CD4 memory, two plates were used for CD8 naive, and one plate was used for CD8 memory. The study deeply sequenced blood TCR repertoires of 5 or 6 healthy adults to estimate repertoire size and the extent of clonotype sharing between individuals. Different laboratories and diverse techniques were used to prepare libraries and sequence TCR repertoires, to increase sequencing depth and limit assay-specific biases. Each donor's leukapheresis produced roughly between roughly 0.9 and 8.9 billion PBMCs. The study at large found these results: Pairwise subsampling led to the expectation that sequencing depth would affect the degree of clonotype sharing among donors. When a handful of donors were compared, the shared fraction of clonotypes was about 5% for naive CD4, 3% to 4% for naive CD8, roughly 2.5% for memory CD4, and 0.35% to 0.4% for memory CD8. Only blood was sampled, and tissue TCR repertoires likely differ from those in blood. Compared with non-shared clonotypes, the clonotypes found in all four sorted-subset donors had higher generation probabilities. Naive subsets generally had larger estimated clonotype richness than memory subsets did. The genetic and exposure-history diversity represented was limited by the small number of donors. Rarefaction of sorted-subset datasets indicated incomplete sequencing despite the large sequencing depth.

CD8 naive samples consisted of CD45RO-negative cells that were positively selected for CCR7, yielding a CD45RA+CCR7+ population without TemRA cells. Healthy HIV-negative adults with no recently reported acute infections or vaccinations were included as donors. Only Caucasian adults living in Nashville, Tennessee, USA were represented among the donors. Blood was collected by leukapheresis, and PBMCs were isolated by Ficoll-Histopaque density gradient centrifugation and then cryopreserved in liquid nitrogen vapor phase. Purity and quantity of every magnetically sorted T cell population were checked by analytical flow cytometry. Each sorted fraction had its genomic DNA isolated and then quantified by UV absorbance on a Nanodrop 2000c. Using the deep immunoSEQ assay, multiplex PCR amplified TCR CDR3 regions from genomic DNA. Extracted genomic DNA from each cell subset was spread evenly across all wells of several immunoSEQ 96-well plates, with each plate serving as a replicate. For sorted subsets, each replicate PCR was loaded with around 200 ng genomic DNA, equivalent to about 33,000 T cell genomes. Purified libraries were quantified with a Qubit 3.0 fluorometer, sized on a Bioanalyzer 2100, and re-quantified with the KAPA Library Quantification kit. Each immunoSEQ 96-well plate was sequenced on its own single-read 150-cycle Illumina NextSeq 550 flow cell. As for the authors' bioinformatics: The immunoSEQ output contained only junctional sequences without quality scores, so filtering could not match that applied to full-length reads. Sequences were annotated with PyIR, a Python wrapper for IgBLAST v1.9, using IMGT germline references to assign V/J genes and CDR3. Reads with weak V/J assignments (E-value above 1e-6), missing CDR3, stop codons, out-of-frame junctions, or ambiguous translated residues were removed. V3J clonotypes were defined as sequences sharing an identical inferred V gene, J gene, and CDR3 amino acid sequence. Percentage overlap between repertoires was calculated by dividing the number of shared unique clonotypes by the size of the smaller repertoire. Repertoire richness was assessed with RTK rarefaction, the Chao1 estimator, and Recon v2.1 estimates of unobserved clonotypes. Generation probabilities for all TCRbeta clonotypes obtained by the gDNA method from a few donors were computed using OLGA. TCRdb took over this immuneACCESS table, retaining in-frame rearrangements with V and J assigned. Such tables are incomplete; in checked studies, under half of the missing clones stem from an unresolved V gene, and the remainder is unexplained. That table furnishes V, J and clone size, whereas the DNA furnished D and trimming. This sample gives hundreds of thousands of clones in total; roughly 95% of them show up just once. The ten largest clonotypes hold 0.11% of the sample.

A remark on this clone: It has no known antigen specificity. Per-base quality was not reported, and no clone a single base away is much larger than it.

The CDR3 covers 16 residues, taking in both the cysteine and the phenylalanine. The kept DNA is CDR3 alone, 48 bases in frame from the first base. V loses 0 bases, J loses 5 bases, and the germline ends lie 17 bases apart. CDR1 and CDR2, per the germline V gene, are SGDLS and YYNGEE. This clonotype originated in a woman under 40 in good health. The source material was naive CD8+ T cells sorted from blood. The cell subset or site label on this specimen signifies: CD45RA+CCR7+. The V and J genes are TRBV9 and TRBJ2-5; the D region is possibly TRBD1 or TRBD2, each matching across 5 bases. The CDR3 reads as follows: CASSVDGGTTGETQYF. The DNA sequence follows: TGTGCCAGCAGCGTAGACGGTGGGACCACCGGGGAGACCCAGTACTTC.